This T cell receptor (beta chain) was profiled in a study of blood T cell repertoires in COVID-19. On the study more broadly: Italy, Spain and the United States were the sources of the convalescent and acute COVID-19 samples. PBMCs, B-cell-depleted T cells, or T cells provided the cDNA or gDNA that made up the material.

Per the original methods: Reference gene primer amplification in the assay estimated nucleated cell counts. The data were produced by immunoSEQ multiplex PCR, yet TCRdb's version contains in-frame clones alone and is incomplete. That table supplies the V and J calls and clone size; D and trimming were determined from the DNA. The sample holds some 83,000 clones, under 90% seen once. Losses at the gene ends were 4 bases for V and 0 bases for J; bases not matched to a gene: 5. The CDR3 runs 16 residues. Looked up from germline, CDR1 is SGHTA and CDR2 is FQGNSA. The receptor was derived from a man of 80 years or more with acute or convalescent COVID-19. The genes are TRBV7-2 and TRBJ2-7, with 11 bases identical to TRBD2. The sequenced sample consisted of peripheral blood. The DNA for the CDR3 is TGTGCCAGCAGCTACGGACTAGCGGGCCGCTCCTACGAGCAGTACTTC. Its protein product is CASSYGLAGRSYEQYF.